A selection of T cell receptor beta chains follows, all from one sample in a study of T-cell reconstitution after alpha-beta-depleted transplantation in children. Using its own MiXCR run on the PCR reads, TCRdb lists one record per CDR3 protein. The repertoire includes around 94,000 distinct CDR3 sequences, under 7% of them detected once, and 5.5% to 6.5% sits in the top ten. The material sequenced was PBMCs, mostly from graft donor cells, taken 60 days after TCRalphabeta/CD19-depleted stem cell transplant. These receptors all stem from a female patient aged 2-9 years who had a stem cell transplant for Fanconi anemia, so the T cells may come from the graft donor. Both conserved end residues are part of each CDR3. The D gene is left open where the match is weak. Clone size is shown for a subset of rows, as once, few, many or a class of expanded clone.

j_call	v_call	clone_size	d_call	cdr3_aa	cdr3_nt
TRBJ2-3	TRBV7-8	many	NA	CASSLAFTGARDTQYF	TGTGCCAGCAGCTTAGCTTTTACGGGGGCCCGGGATACGCAGTATTTT
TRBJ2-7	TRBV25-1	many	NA	CASSYTGSGTYEQYF	TGTGCCAGCTCTTATACAGGGTCTGGTACCTACGAGCAGTACTTC
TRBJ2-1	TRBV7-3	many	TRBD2	CASSSPRTSDDYNEQFF	TGTGCCAGCAGCTCCCCCAGGACTAGCGACGACTACAATGAGCAGTTCTTC
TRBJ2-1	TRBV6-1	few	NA	CASSHDSGLINEQFF	TGTGCCAGCAGTCATGACAGTGGATTGATCAATGAGCAGTTCTTC
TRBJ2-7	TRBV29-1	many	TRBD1	CSVAYPGTGSYEQYF	TGCAGCGTTGCTTACCCCGGGACAGGCTCCTACGAGCAGTACTTC
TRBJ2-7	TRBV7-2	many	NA	CASSRGIVYEQYF	TGTGCCAGCAGCCGGGGGATCGTCTACGAGCAGTACTTC
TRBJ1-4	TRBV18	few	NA	CASSPGGDEKLFF	TGTGCCAGCTCACCGGGAGGGGATGAAAAACTGTTTTTT
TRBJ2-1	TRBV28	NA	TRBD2	CASSFFSGVNEQFF	TGTGCCAGCAGTTTCTTCAGCGGGGTCAATGAGCAGTTCTTC
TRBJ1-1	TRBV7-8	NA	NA	CASSLGWGNTEAFF	TGTGCCAGCAGCTTAGGGTGGGGGAACACTGAAGCTTTCTTT
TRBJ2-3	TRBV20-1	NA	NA	CSASRLAITDTQYF	TGCAGTGCTAGCCGTCTAGCAATCACAGATACGCAGTATTTT
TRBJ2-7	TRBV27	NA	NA	CASSLSGFTYEQYF	TGTGCCAGCAGTTTATCTGGTTTCACCTACGAGCAGTACTTC
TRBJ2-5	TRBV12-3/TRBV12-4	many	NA	CASREGLAQETQYF	TGTGCCAGCAGAGAGGGCCTAGCCCAAGAGACCCAGTACTTC
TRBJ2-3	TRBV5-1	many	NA	CASSLGLGHTDTQYF	TGCGCCAGCAGCTTGGGGCTAGGTCACACAGATACGCAGTATTTT
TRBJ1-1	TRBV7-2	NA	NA	CASSLVGASTEAFF	TGTGCCAGCAGCTTAGTGGGGGCTAGTACTGAAGCTTTCTTT
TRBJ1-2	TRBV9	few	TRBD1	CASTPGQGQYGYTF	TGTGCCAGCACCCCCGGACAGGGTCAGTATGGCTACACCTTC
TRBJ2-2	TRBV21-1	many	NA	CASSKERLVGTNTGELFF	TGTGCCAGCAGCAAAGAGCGGCTGGTAGGGACGAACACCGGGGAGCTGTTTTTT
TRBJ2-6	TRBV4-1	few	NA	CASRVEGGANVLTF	TGCGCCAGCAGGGTGGAGGGTGGGGCCAACGTCCTGACTTTC
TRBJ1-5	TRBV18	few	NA	CASSPDNNQPQHF	TGTGCCAGCTCACCGGACAACAATCAGCCCCAGCATTTT
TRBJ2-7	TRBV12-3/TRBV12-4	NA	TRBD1	CASSPGQFLYEQYF	TGTGCCAGCAGTCCGGGACAGTTTCTTTACGAGCAGTACTTC
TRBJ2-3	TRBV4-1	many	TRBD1	CASSQEGTGMTDTQYF	TGCGCCAGCAGCCAAGAGGGGACAGGGATGACAGATACGCAGTATTTT
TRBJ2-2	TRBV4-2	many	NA	CASSRLVNTGELFF	TGTGCCAGCAGCCGCCTAGTCAACACCGGGGAGCTGTTTTTT
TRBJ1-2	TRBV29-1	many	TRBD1	CSVTDREDYGYTF	TGCAGCGTCACGGACAGGGAGGACTATGGCTACACCTTC
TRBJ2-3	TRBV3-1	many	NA	CASSQDSFTDTQYF	TGTGCCAGCAGCCAAGACAGCTTCACAGATACGCAGTATTTT
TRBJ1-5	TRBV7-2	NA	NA	CASSLVPEPQHF	TGTGCCAGCAGCTTAGTTCCGGAGCCCCAGCATTTT
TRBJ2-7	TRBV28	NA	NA	CASRPPGFPYEQYF	TGTGCCAGCAGACCTCCCGGGTTCCCCTACGAGCAGTACTTC
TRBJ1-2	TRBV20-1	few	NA	CSARDWRFGYTF	TGCAGTGCTAGAGATTGGAGGTTTGGCTACACCTTC
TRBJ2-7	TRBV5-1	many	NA	CASRSGQLPLYEQYF	TGCGCCAGCAGGTCTGGACAGCTCCCACTTTACGAGCAGTACTTC
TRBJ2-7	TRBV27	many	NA	CASRRGILDPYEQYF	TGTGCCAGCAGGAGAGGGATCCTCGATCCCTACGAGCAGTACTTC
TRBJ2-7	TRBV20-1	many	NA	CSARGTANSYEQYF	TGCAGTGCTAGAGGGACAGCAAACTCCTACGAGCAGTACTTC
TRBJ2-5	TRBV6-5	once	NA	CASSYGVPAAPGETQYF	TGTGCCAGCAGTTACGGTGTACCAGCGGCCCCGGGAGAGACCCAGTACTTC
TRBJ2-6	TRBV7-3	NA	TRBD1	CASSPETGAPPSGANVLTF	TGTGCCAGCAGCCCTGAGACAGGGGCTCCCCCCTCTGGGGCCAACGTCCTGACTTTC
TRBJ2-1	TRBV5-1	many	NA	CASSLRSPGYNEQFF	TGCGCCAGCAGCTTGAGATCCCCAGGGTACAATGAGCAGTTCTTC
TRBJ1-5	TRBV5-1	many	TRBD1	CASSGDRGSDSNQPQHF	TGCGCCAGCAGCGGAGACAGGGGGTCGGATAGCAATCAGCCCCAGCATTTT
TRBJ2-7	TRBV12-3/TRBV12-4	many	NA	CASSPRGPLPYEQYF	TGTGCCAGCAGTCCTAGAGGACCCCTCCCCTACGAGCAGTACTTC
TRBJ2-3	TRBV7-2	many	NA	CASSWDFLADTQYF	TGTGCCAGCAGTTGGGACTTTTTGGCAGATACGCAGTATTTT
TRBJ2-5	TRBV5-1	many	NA	CASATVALQETQYF	TGCGCCAGCGCTACCGTAGCTCTCCAAGAGACCCAGTACTTC
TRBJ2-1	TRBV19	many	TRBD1	CASSRDRGFYNEQFF	TGTGCCAGTAGTAGGGACAGGGGATTCTACAATGAGCAGTTCTTC
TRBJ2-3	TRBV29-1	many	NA	CSVGDQLRTDTQYF	TGCAGCGTGGGGGACCAACTGAGGACAGATACGCAGTATTTT
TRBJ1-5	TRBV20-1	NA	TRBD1	CSASVQGAHQPQHF	TGCAGTGCTAGCGTGCAGGGGGCGCATCAGCCCCAGCATTTT
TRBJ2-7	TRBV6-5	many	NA	CASSYLLTDYPYEQYF	TGTGCCAGCAGTTACCTTTTGACAGATTACCCCTACGAGCAGTACTTC
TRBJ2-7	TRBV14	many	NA	CASSQVAGQFYEQYF	TGTGCCAGCAGCCAAGTGGCGGGACAGTTCTACGAGCAGTACTTC
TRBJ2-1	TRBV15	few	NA	CATSRDLRDLIRRNEQFF	TGTGCCACCAGCAGAGACCTCAGGGATCTAATAAGAAGGAATGAGCAGTTCTTC
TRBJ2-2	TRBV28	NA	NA	CASSLKRPASTGELFF	TGTGCCAGCAGTTTAAAGCGGCCGGCGTCCACCGGGGAGCTGTTTTTT
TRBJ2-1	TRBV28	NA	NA	CASSLPRFF	TGTGCCAGCAGTTTACCTCGGTTCTTC
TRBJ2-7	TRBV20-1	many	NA	CSARRGGVPHEQYF	TGCAGTGCTAGGAGGGGGGGCGTCCCTCACGAGCAGTACTTC
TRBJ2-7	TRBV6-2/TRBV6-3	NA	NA	CASSYRDLYEQYF	TGTGCCAGCAGTTACAGGGACCTCTACGAGCAGTACTTC
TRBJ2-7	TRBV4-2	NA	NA	CASSQPELTPYEQYF	TGTGCCAGCAGCCAACCTGAACTGACTCCTTACGAGCAGTACTTC
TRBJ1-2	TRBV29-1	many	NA	CSVDGQRENYGYTF	TGCAGCGTTGATGGACAGAGAGAAAACTATGGCTACACCTTC
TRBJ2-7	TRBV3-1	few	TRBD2	CASSQTPRLADYEQYF	TGTGCCAGCAGCCAGACCCCCCGACTAGCGGACTACGAGCAGTACTTC